This TCR beta chain was identified during a study of human T cells and chemical hapten exposure. In the study overall: Per-sample TCR yield variation was attributed mainly to small pooled library volume differences.

Whole-study findings and limits: Large CDR3 similarity clusters arose significantly more often from expanded TCRs than from controls.

The study's library attached unique molecular identifiers to single cDNA molecules. Using its own MiXCR run on the RACE reads, TCRdb lists one record per CDR3 protein. The table has tens of thousands of distinct CDR3 sequences, approximately 9.9% seen once. CDR3 size: 13 residues. V lost 3 bases, J lost 4 bases, and 9 bases lay in between. CDR1 SNHLY and CDR2 FYNNEI come from the germline V gene. Indicated time point: pre-sensitization, week 0. Noted treatment: therapeutic diphenylcyclopropenone sensitization with weekly scalp DPC. This clonotype showed up just a few times. The antigen is undetermined. This chain links TRBV2 with TRBJ2-5; the D is unclear. The TCR originated in a woman in her 50s with alopecia areata. Some clones in this sample may be carry-over from other donors' samples. This specimen consisted of whole blood, obtained in connection with sensitization to the hapten diphenylcyclopropenone (DPC). The CDR3 is CASSEGSSETQYF. CDR3 coding DNA: TGTGCCAGCAGTGAGGGTTCGTCAGAGACCCAGTACTTC. Using reference TRBV2 and TRBJ2-5 for the parts outside the CDR3, the full variable domain is EPEVTQTPSHQVTQMGQEVILRCVPISNHLYFYWYRQILGQKVEFLVSFYNNEISEKSEIFDDQFSVERPDGSNFTLKIRSTKLEDSAMYFCASSEGSSETQYFGPGTRLLVL.